A single sample gave rise to the 27 T cell receptor beta chains below, sequenced in a study of lung T cells in sarcoidosis with Löfgren's syndrome. TCRdb itself ran the reads through MiXCR, one entry per CDR3 protein. The table lists 15,000 to 20,000 distinct CDR3 sequences, less than 25% of them singletons. The sequenced sample was CD4+ T cells from PBMCs. These receptors all come from a human donor with sarcoidosis (Löfgren's syndrome or another form), or a control subject (not recorded which).

This clonotype has a single count. The CDR3 here is CSANPGRGRTCEQYF. CDR3 nucleotides: TGCAGTGCAAACCCTGGACGGGGAAGGACCTGCGAGCAGTACTTC. The chain carries TRBV20-1 and TRBJ2-7; the D gene is possibly TRBD2 (5 bases). V was shortened by 6 bases and J by 6 bases, with 24 bases between the two germline ends. The CDR3 is 15 residues long. In germline, CDR1 is DFQATT, CDR2 SNEGSKA (reference sequence).

At least ten counts were recorded for this clonotype. The rearrangement uses TRBV24-1 and TRBJ2-5, with D perhaps being TRBD1 or TRBD2 (5 bases each). Between the trimmed V and J ends, which lost 2 bases and 7 bases, there was a span of 7 bases. Germline assignment: CDR1 KGHDR and CDR2 SFDVKD. The CDR3 runs 12 residues. This CDR3 is CATSDSGRTQYF. The CDR3 nucleotides are TGTGCCACCAGTGATTCAGGGAGGACCCAGTACTTC.

Of note for this clonotype: One end of the junction fails to match germline, which may point to a read error. This chain links TRBV18 with TRBJ2-7; maybe TRBD1 (5 bases). CDR1 KGHSH and CDR2 LQKENI come from the germline V gene. CDR3 length: 11 residues. The CDR3 bases are TGTGTCAGCTCACCAGGGTACGAGCAGTACTTC. It is translated as CVSSPGYEQYF.

The sample holds a few counts of this clonotype. A much more abundant neighbour one base away suggests this may be a read error. The J gene is TRBJ2-1, the V gene TRBV20-1, with 7 bases aligning to TRBD2. The CDR3 covers 13 residues. CDR1 DFQATT and CDR2 SNEGSKA come from the germline V gene (reference sequence). This CDR3 reads CGASGQAGNEQFF. The CDR3 DNA is TGCGGTGCTAGCGGCCAAGCGGGGAATGAGCAGTTCTTC.

Within the sample, this clonotype is medium-sized. CDR3: CASSLRGSAGTDTQYF. In DNA form, the CDR3 reads TGTGCCAGCAGCCTTCGGGGTAGCGCCGGCACAGATACGCAGTATTTT. The chain joins TRBV27 to TRBJ2-3; tentative D call: TRBD2 (5 bases). V lost 6 bases and J 1 base, leaving 17 bases between the germline ends. Germline V lookup: CDR1 MNHEY, CDR2 SMNVEV (reference sequence). This CDR3 is built from 16 residues.

This clonotype has ten or more counts. The chain couples TRBV14 to TRBJ2-7, with TRBD1 as a possible D gene (5 bases). The germline V gene encodes CDR1 SGHDN and CDR2 FVKESK. The CDR3 consists of 15 residues. Trimming removed 3 bases from V and 3 bases from J, with 15 bases in between. CDR3 in amino acids: CASSHRTFTGYEQYF. CDR3 DNA: TGTGCCAGCAGCCATAGGACATTTACAGGCTACGAGCAGTACTTC.

J is TRBJ2-1 and V is TRBV4-1; 7 bases map to TRBD1. CDR1 MGHRA and CDR2 YSYEKL come from the germline V gene. This CDR3 comprises 13 residues. V lost 11 bases and J lost 7; bases outside the gene matches: 11. The CDR3 sequence is CAVSQGGFNEQFF. CDR3 in DNA: TGCGCCGTCAGCCAAGGGGGCTTTAATGAGCAGTTCTTC.

This clonotype is labeled medium-sized. The V and J genes are TRBV28 and TRBJ1-1; D call uncertain. The germline V gene has CDR1 MDHEN and CDR2 SYDVKM. The CDR3 runs to 12 residues. Trimming cost V 3 bases and J 1 base, with 3 bases left between them. In nucleotides, the CDR3 is TGTGCCAGCAGTTTTCAGAACACTGAAGCTTTCTTT. The encoded protein is CASSFQNTEAFF.

Details on this clonotype: A much larger clonotype is one base distant, so this may be a read error. The chain uses TRBV4-1 and TRBJ1-1; D remains ambiguous. The CDR3 has 15 amino acids. Germline-derived CDR1 and CDR2 are MGHRA and YSYEKL. V was pared by 0 bases and J by 4 bases, with 12 bases between. CDR3 DNA: TGCGCCAGCAGCCAAGAAGGATCCTTGAGCACTGAAGCTTTCTTT. This sequence encodes CASSQEGSLSTEAFF.

This clonotype has a count of ten or more. The chain couples TRBV7-9 to TRBJ1-1; no reliable D call. Germline loops: CDR1 SEHNR, CDR2 FQNEAQ (reference sequence). V gave up 4 bases and J gave up 0 bases, with 18 bases separating them. The CDR3 loop spans 17 amino acids. In DNA, the CDR3 is TGTGCCAGCAGCTCGCCCGGCCCCGACCTTATGAACACTGAAGCTTTCTTT. Translation gives CASSSPGPDLMNTEAFF.

This clonotype was found many times. The rearrangement links TRBV4-2 to TRBJ2-7; D possibly corresponds to TRBD1 (6 bases). Germline loops: CDR1 LGHNA, CDR2 YNFKEQ. This CDR3 is 13 amino acids long. Trimming took off 3 bases at V and 5 bases at J, with 11 bases between the two ends. The CDR3 DNA reads TGTGCCAGCAGCCAGTCACAGGGTGACGAGCAGTACTTC. Amino acid sequence: CASSQSQGDEQYF.

The chain links TRBV30 to TRBJ1-5, with a weak D call TRBD1 (5 bases). The germline V and J ends were trimmed by 5 bases and 4 bases, with 18 bases remaining between them. The CDR3 covers 15 residues. Germline V lookup: CDR1 GTSNPN, CDR2 SVGIG (reference sequence). CDR3 nucleotides: TGTGCCTGGTCGGGAGGGGCGGGTAGAAATCAGCCCCAGCATTTT. This gives the protein CAWSGGAGRNQPQHF.

This clonotype appeared many times. The chain combines TRBV4-3 with TRBJ2-5, with a tentative D call TRBD2 (6 bases). V lost 1 base to trimming and J lost 0 bases, with 6 bases between them. The CDR3 sequence is 14 residues long. Germline-derived CDR1 and CDR2 are LGHNA and YSLEER. This CDR3 is CASSQGGDQETQYF. CDR3 coding DNA: TGCGCCAGCAGCCAAGGCGGGGACCAAGAGACCCAGTACTTC.

Many counts were recorded for this clonotype. J is TRBJ2-1 and V is TRBV28; D perhaps matches TRBD2 (6 bases). Germline V CDR1 and CDR2: MDHEN, SYDVKM. The CDR3 sequence is 16 residues long. V shed 4 bases and J shed 2 bases, with 15 bases lying between them. CDR3 protein: CASSSLAAEAYNEQFF. CDR3 sequence (DNA): TGTGCCAGCAGTTCTTTAGCGGCGGAAGCCTACAATGAGCAGTTCTTC.

Ten or more counts support this clonotype. The chain couples TRBV9 to TRBJ2-3; D gene unclear. The ends were cut back, 0 bases at V and 7 bases at J, with 15 bases in the middle. The CDR3 is 15 residues long. In germline, CDR1 is SGDLS, CDR2 YYNGEE. The CDR3 loop reads CASSVESTALNTQYF. The CDR3 DNA sequence: TGTGCCAGCAGCGTAGAGAGTACCGCTTTGAATACGCAGTATTTT.

Many counts were recorded for this clonotype. The V and J genes are TRBV11-2 and TRBJ2-3, with 7 bases that match TRBD2. Trimming cost V 2 bases and J 1 base; bases outside gene matches: 0. This CDR3 contains 14 residues. Germline V lookup: CDR1 SGHAT, CDR2 FQNNGV. CDR3 residues: CASSLLAGTDTQYF. CDR3 nucleotide sequence: TGTGCCAGCAGCTTACTAGCGGGCACAGATACGCAGTATTTT.

This clonotype has just a few counts. CDR3 nucleotides: TGCAGCGTTGAAGATCGAAGGCAGCACGCTAGCACAGATACGCAGTATTTT. This codes for CSVEDRRQHASTDTQYF. This sequence joins TRBV29-1 and TRBJ2-3; D remains ambiguous. In germline, CDR1 is SQVTM, CDR2 ANQGSEA. This CDR3 contains 17 residues. V was pared by 0 bases and J by 0 bases, with 16 bases between.

This clonotype was counted at least ten times. The V and J genes are TRBV14 and TRBJ2-3; D is unresolved. Germline loops: CDR1 SGHDN, CDR2 FVKESK. CDR3 length: 14 amino acids. The V and J ends lost 0 bases and 4 bases respectively, with 8 bases between them. The CDR3 DNA reads TGTGCCAGCAGCCAAGATCGCGTCCCAGATACGCAGTATTTT. It specifies CASSQDRVPDTQYF.

For this clonotype: One base away lies a much larger clone, so this may be a sequencing read error. The chain is built from TRBV29-1 and TRBJ2-7; D might be TRBD1 or TRBD2, each matching 5 bases. The germline gives CDR1 SQVTM, CDR2 ANQGSEA. The CDR3 is 11 residues long. CDR3 sequence reads: CSVESGTEKYF. The CDR3 DNA follows: TGCAGCGTTGAGTCGGGGACCGAGAAGTACTTC.

Of note for this clonotype: A much larger clone is a single base away; this may be a read error. V and J are TRBV18 and TRBJ1-5; D is possibly TRBD1 (5 bases). The CDR3 is made up of 14 amino acids. Looked up from germline, CDR1 is KGHSH and CDR2 is LQKENI. V was cut by 6 bases and J by 7 bases, with 16 bases left in between. The chain's CDR3 is CASSATRGRQPQHF. The CDR3 region has the DNA TGTGCCAGCTCGGCCACAAGGGGCCGACAGCCCCAGCATTTT.

This clonotype showed up many times. This rearrangement joins TRBV24-1 to TRBJ2-3; the D is unclear. Looked up from germline, CDR1 is KGHDR and CDR2 is SFDVKD. V was clipped by 0 bases and J by 6 bases, with 15 bases between them. The CDR3 totals 16 residues. CDR3 sequence (DNA): TGTGCCACCAGTGATTTGCCGAGAGAAGGTCTTGATACGCAGTATTTT. Translating gives CATSDLPREGLDTQYF.

This clonotype has a count of ten or more. The V call is TRBV12-3 or TRBV12-4, the J call TRBJ2-7, with no clear D. This CDR3 region has 14 residues. Deletions cut 2 bases from V and 2 bases from J, with 10 bases between. The CDR3 sequence: CASSLLPGAYEQYF. Written as DNA, the CDR3 is TGTGCCAGCAGTTTACTACCAGGAGCCTACGAGCAGTACTTC.

By sample share, this clonotype is medium-sized (0.01 to 0.1%). V gene TRBV28 combines with J gene TRBJ1-5; maybe TRBD1 (5 bases). The CDR3 covers 15 residues. Trimming pared 6 bases from V and 5 bases from J, leaving 17 bases between. Germline V gene sequence: CDR1 MDHEN, CDR2 SYDVKM. This CDR3 reads CASRLKWDGYQPQHF. The CDR3 bases are TGTGCCAGCAGGTTAAAGTGGGACGGATATCAGCCCCAGCATTTT.

There are a few counts of this clonotype. The chain couples TRBV29-1 to TRBJ1-2, with TRBD1 as a possible D gene (6 bases). Germline V gene lookup returns CDR1 SQVTM and CDR2 ANQGSEA. Trimming stripped 7 bases from V and 4 bases from J, with 16 bases between. This CDR3 is built from 13 residues. CDR3 DNA: TGCAGCGCTGGGGACACCGTCACCTATGGCTACACCTTC. It translates to CSAGDTVTYGYTF.

On this clonotype: One junction end disagrees with the germline gene, perhaps due to a read error. The chain carries TRBV6-1 and TRBJ1-5; D is possibly TRBD1 (5 bases). The CDR3 is made up of 16 amino acids. Germline loops: CDR1 MNHNS, CDR2 SASEGT. CDR3 sequence (DNA): TGTGCCAGCAGTCTCGACAGATCCTTCCGGGATCATCCCCAGCGTTTT. Translating it yields CASSLDRSFRDHPQRF.

At least ten counts were recorded for this clonotype. This chain joins TRBV5-1 and TRBJ2-3, with D unclear. The CDR3 is made up of 14 amino acids. The V gene's germline CDR1 is SGHRS and CDR2 YFSETQ. Trimming took 3 bases from V and 0 from J, leaving 8 bases between them. The CDR3 DNA follows: TGCGCCAGCAGCTACGGAATTAGCACAGATACGCAGTATTTT. The encoded protein is CASSYGISTDTQYF. Filled out from reference TRBV5-1 and TRBJ2-3, the complete variable domain reads KAGVTQTPRYLIKTRGQQVTLSCSPISGHRSVSWYQQTPGQGLQFLFEYFSETQRNKGNFPGRFSGRQFSNSRSEMNVSTLELGDSALYLCASSYGISTDTQYFGPGTRLTVL.

This clonotype was counted once. A read error is possible here, since a much larger clone lies one base away. The CDR3 ends on some other residue instead of the conserved phenylalanine or tryptophan, so this is likely a read error. This chain links TRBV11-1 with TRBJ2-7; 8 nucleotides align to TRBD1. The CDR3 sequence is 14 residues long. Looked up from germline, CDR1 is SGHAT and CDR2 is FQDESV (reference sequence). The V gene end was trimmed by 5 bases and the J gene end by 3 bases; junction bases not matched to a gene: 6. The CDR3 nucleotides are TGTGCCAGCAGCCCAGGACAGGGAAACTACGAGCAGTACCTC. Translated, it gives CASSPGQGNYEQYL.